This is a list of T cell receptor beta chains from one sample in a study of Graves' ophthalmopathy and Graves' hyperthyroidism. TCRdb re-analysed the multiplex PCR reads in MiXCR, keeping a single row per CDR3 protein. This table has about 380,000 distinct CDR3 sequences, 15% appearing once. Sequencing was carried out using peripheral blood. The receptors were gathered from a woman younger than 35 with stable Graves' hyperthyroidism. Each CDR3 is given with its conserved first and last residue. D genes are given only for firm matches. The listing skips clone size in some rows; elsewhere it reads once, few, many or a size class.

TRBJ1-6,many,NA,TRBV19,CASSIVRTGDSPLHF,TGTGCCAGTAGTATTGTTCGTACGGGTGATTCACCCCTCCACTTT
TRBJ1-1,many,NA,TRBV27,CASSPAPGGLTEAFF,TGTGCCAGCAGTCCGGCCCCCGGGGGCTTGACTGAAGCTTTCTTT
TRBJ2-2,NA,NA,TRBV3-1,CASSRAWGMNTGELFF,TGTGCCAGCAGCCGAGCGTGGGGAATGAACACCGGGGAGCTGTTTTTT
TRBJ2-2,many,TRBD2,TRBV6-2/TRBV6-3,CASAPSGNTGELFF,TGTGCCAGCGCTCCTAGCGGGAACACCGGGGAGCTGTTTTTT
TRBJ1-6,many,NA,TRBV2,CASSEARGRHDF,TGTGCCAGCAGTGAAGCGCGTGGACGGCACGACTTT
TRBJ2-7,many,NA,TRBV10-3,CAISESISGYEQYF,TGTGCCATCAGTGAGTCGATTAGCGGCTACGAGCAGTACTTC
TRBJ1-6,many,NA,TRBV5-5,CASSLSTPLHF,TGTGCCAGCAGCTTAAGTACACCCCTCCACTTT
TRBJ1-1,many,TRBD1,TRBV18,CASSGTGTGVVF,TGTGCCAGCTCCGGAACCGGGACAGGGGTTGTATTT
TRBJ1-1,many,NA,TRBV6-5,CASSYGTITEAFF,TGTGCCAGCAGTTACGGTACGATCACTGAAGCTTTCTTT
TRBJ1-2,many,TRBD1,TRBV7-8,CASSLSRTGFYGYTF,TGTGCCAGCAGCTTAAGTCGGACAGGGTTCTATGGCTACACCTTC
TRBJ2-5,NA,NA,TRBV6-2/TRBV6-3,CASSTNIWETQYF,TGCGCCAGCAGCACCAACATTTGGGAGACCCAGTACTTC
TRBJ1-2,many,NA,TRBV6-5,CASSYSPAGAGEGGYTF,TGTGCCAGCAGTTACTCACCCGCGGGGGCGGGGGAAGGGGGCTACACCTTC
TRBJ2-2,many,NA,TRBV4-1,CASSQDRVSGELFF,TGCGCCAGCAGCCAAGATCGAGTGTCCGGGGAGCTGTTTTTT
TRBJ1-2,many,NA,TRBV4-1,CASSQDWKVSANYGYTF,TGCGCCAGCAGCCAAGATTGGAAAGTGTCCGCTAACTATGGCTACACCTTC
TRBJ1-5,many,NA,TRBV6-1,CASSVQVYSNQPQHF,TGTGCCAGCAGTGTACAGGTATATAGCAATCAGCCCCAGCATTTT
TRBJ2-2,few,TRBD1,TRBV13,CASSLTGSRTGELFF,TGTGCCAGCAGCTTGACAGGGAGCAGGACCGGGGAGCTGTTTTTT
TRBJ2-4,NA,TRBD1,TRBV14,CASSQGDRSQRLAKNIQYF,TGTGCCAGCAGCCAAGGGGACAGGAGCCAAAGACTAGCCAAAAACATTCAGTACTTC
TRBJ1-1,many,NA,TRBV7-2,CASINQVNTEAFF,TGTGCCAGCATCAATCAGGTGAACACTGAAGCTTTCTTT
TRBJ2-5,many,TRBD2,TRBV11-2,CASSFTLGTSGGTVQTQYF,TGTGCCAGCAGCTTTACGTTGGGGACTAGCGGGGGGACGGTGCAGACCCAGTACTTC
TRBJ2-7,few,NA,TRBV7-2,CASSAGGALKEQYF,TGTGCCAGCAGCGCTGGGGGGGCTTTGAAAGAGCAGTACTTC
TRBJ2-7,many,NA,TRBV2,CASSAGQSSYEQYF,TGTGCCAGCAGTGCAGGACAAAGCTCCTACGAGCAGTACTTC
TRBJ1-1,NA,TRBD1,TRBV19,CASEGQEVPGRAFF,TGTGCCAGCGAGGGACAGGAGGTTCCCGGAAGGGCTTTCTTT
TRBJ2-7,many,TRBD2,TRBV6-1,CASPASGGYEQYF,TGTGCCAGCCCAGCTAGCGGGGGTTACGAGCAGTACTTC
TRBJ2-5,many,NA,TRBV20-1,CSARDSPMYQETQYF,TGCAGTGCTAGGGACTCGCCTATGTACCAAGAGACCCAGTACTTC
TRBJ2-7,many,TRBD1,TRBV7-8,CASSLGQESYEQYF,TGTGCCAGCAGCCTAGGACAGGAATCCTACGAGCAGTACTTC
TRBJ2-5,many,TRBD2,TRBV6-1,CASSAGLAGGRETQYF,TGTGCCAGCAGTGCGGGACTAGCGGGGGGACGAGAGACCCAGTACTTC
TRBJ1-1,many,NA,TRBV12-3/TRBV12-4,CASNSGTGNTEAFF,TGTGCCAGCAACTCCGGGACGGGAAACACTGAAGCTTTCTTT
TRBJ2-2,NA,NA,TRBV19,CASAPGAGELFF,TGTGCCAGCGCTCCGGGTGCCGGGGAGCTGTTTTTT
TRBJ1-2,few,TRBD1,TRBV3-1,CASSQAVQTGTGYTF,TGTGCCAGCAGCCAAGCGGTCCAGACAGGGACCGGCTACACCTTC
TRBJ2-5,many,NA,TRBV20-1,CSARGGAETQYF,TGCAGTGCTCGAGGAGGGGCAGAGACCCAGTACTTC
TRBJ2-2,many,NA,TRBV20-1,CSARQGGTGELFF,TGCAGTGCTAGACAGGGAGGAACCGGGGAGCTGTTTTTT
TRBJ1-5,many,NA,TRBV27,CASRFVGVPNQPQHF,TGTGCCAGCAGATTTGTGGGGGTCCCCAATCAGCCCCAGCATTTT
TRBJ1-6,many,NA,TRBV13,CASSLAAGARSPLHF,TGTGCCAGCAGCTTAGCGGCGGGGGCAAGGTCACCCCTCCACTTT
TRBJ1-5,few,TRBD1,TRBV19,CARRDRGNQPQHF,TGTGCCAGAAGGGACAGGGGCAATCAGCCCCAGCATTTT
TRBJ1-5,many,TRBD1,TRBV19,CASSILQGGQPQHF,TGTGCCAGTAGTATATTACAGGGGGGCCAGCCCCAGCATTTT
TRBJ2-7,NA,TRBD2,TRBV6-5,CASSSPGLAGGYEQYF,TGTGCCAGCAGTTCTCCGGGACTAGCGGGGGGGTACGAGCAGTACTTC
TRBJ1-5,NA,NA,TRBV13,CASSLGVQGVVGNQPQHF,TGTGCCAGCAGCTTAGGAGTCCAGGGAGTCGTCGGCAATCAGCCCCAGCATTTT
TRBJ1-5,NA,NA,TRBV27,CASSVFRNQPQHF,TGTGCCAGCAGTGTATTCCGTAATCAGCCCCAGCATTTT
TRBJ1-1,many,NA,TRBV11-3,CASSDGLTNTEAFF,TGTGCCAGCAGCGACGGACTCACAAACACTGAAGCTTTCTTT